Listed below are T cell receptor beta chains from one sample, sequenced in a study of blood T cell repertoires in COVID-19. The assay was immunoSEQ multiplex PCR, and TCRdb's table has in-frame clones only and misses some. This table holds 140,000 or so clones, about 80% found once. Sequences were obtained from peripheral blood. The receptors come from a woman older than 75 with acute or convalescent COVID-19. Each CDR3 is given with its conserved first and last residue. Fields, in order: clone size, D gene, J gene, V gene, CDR3 protein, CDR3 DNA. A D gene is named only where the DNA matches it firmly. Clone size is not always given. Where it is, it says once, few, many or a class for expanded clones.

NA TRBD1 TRBJ2-7 TRBV5-1 CASSLDLRGPYEQYF TGCGCCAGCAGCTTGGACTTAAGGGGGCCTTACGAGCAGTACTTC
NA NA TRBJ2-6 TRBV5-1 CASSLSVTGANVLTF TGCGCCAGCAGCTTATCGGTGACTGGGGCCAACGTCCTGACTTTC
NA NA TRBJ1-2 TRBV5-4 CASSGSGAAYGYTF TGTGCCAGCAGCGGAAGTGGGGCGGCCTATGGCTACACCTTC
NA NA TRBJ1-5 TRBV19 CASSIDLSEQPQHF TGTGCCAGTAGTATAGATCTCTCGGAGCAGCCCCAGCATTTT
NA NA TRBJ2-5 TRBV7-2 CASSVGSGEETQYF TGTGCCAGCAGCGTAGGATCTGGGGAGGAGACCCAGTACTTC
NA NA TRBJ2-3 TRBV25-1 CASGLSGTDTQYF TGTGCCAGCGGCCTCAGTGGCACAGATACGCAGTATTTT
NA NA TRBJ1-1 TRBV6-5 CASSSPAGIDTEAFF TGTGCCAGCAGTTCTCCTGCAGGGATAGACACTGAAGCTTTCTTT
once NA TRBJ1-1 TRBV19 CASSIGVTTEAFF TGTGCCAGTAGTATAGGAGTAACCACTGAAGCTTTCTTT
NA TRBD1 TRBJ1-2 TRBV5-1 CASSVPISRDRSFSNYGYTF TGCGCCAGCAGCGTACCGATATCCCGGGACAGATCATTCTCTAACTATGGCTACACCTTC
NA NA TRBJ2-7 TRBV2 CASSEEPSVREQYF TGTGCCAGCAGTGAAGAACCCTCCGTGAGGGAGCAGTACTTC
NA NA TRBJ1-1 TRBV10-3 CASNRVERTEAFF TGTGCCTCAAACAGGGTGGAAAGGACTGAAGCTTTCTTT
NA TRBD1 TRBJ1-6 TRBV9 CASSGGTGDPLGSPLHF TGTGCCAGCAGCGGGGGGACAGGGGACCCCCTAGGGTCACCCCTCCACTTT
NA TRBD2 TRBJ2-5 TRBV5-1 CASASGGAYQETQYF TGCGCCTCAGCTAGCGGGGGGGCCTACCAAGAGACCCAGTACTTC
NA NA TRBJ1-1 TRBV15 CATSRGGGREYTEAFF TGTGCCACCAGCAGAGGGGGGGGCAGGGAATACACTGAAGCTTTCTTT
NA TRBD1 TRBJ2-2 TRBV3-1/TRBV3-2 CASSHWDRGAGELFF TGTGCCAGCAGCCACTGGGACAGGGGCGCCGGGGAGCTGTTTTTT
NA NA TRBJ1-2 TRBV30 CAWSVRTDHGYTF TGTGCCTGGAGTGTCCGAACAGACCATGGCTACACCTTC
NA NA TRBJ2-3 TRBV5-4 CASRGRGSGTDTQYF TGTGCCAGCAGGGGAAGGGGATCGGGCACAGATACGCAGTATTTT
NA TRBD1 TRBJ1-1 TRBV10-3 CAISMDRGAEAFF TGTGCCATCAGTATGGACAGGGGGGCTGAAGCTTTCTTT
NA NA TRBJ2-3 TRBV7-2 CASRASTDTQYF TGTGCCAGCAGGGCTAGCACAGATACGCAGTATTTT
NA TRBD2 TRBJ2-7 TRBV5-1 CASSLVASGGHEQYF TGCGCCAGCAGCTTGGTAGCTAGCGGGGGCCACGAGCAGTACTTC
NA NA TRBJ1-5 TRBV6-5 CASLQGHSNQPQHF TGTGCCAGCCTCCAGGGTCATAGCAATCAGCCCCAGCATTTT
NA TRBD1 TRBJ2-1 TRBV18 CASVGQGAVWEQFF TGTGCCAGCGTTGGACAGGGGGCAGTATGGGAGCAGTTCTTC
NA TRBD1 TRBJ1-2 TRBV30 CAWEQGVYGYTF TGTGCCTGGGAACAGGGGGTCTATGGCTACACCTTC
once TRBD2 TRBJ2-3 TRBV4-1 CASSQDAAGGTDTQYF TGCGCCAGCAGCCAAGATGCAGCGGGGGGCACAGATACGCAGTATTTT
NA NA TRBJ1-4 TRBV3-1/TRBV3-2 CASSHGHADATNEKLFF TGTGCCAGCAGCCACGGACACGCCGACGCAACTAATGAAAAACTGTTTTTT
NA TRBD1 TRBJ1-1 TRBV5-3 CARSPQDRGEKVTEAFF TGTGCCAGAAGCCCCCAGGACAGGGGGGAGAAAGTTACTGAAGCTTTCTTT
NA NA TRBJ1-2 TRBV19 CAAGGGADYGYTF TGTGCAGCAGGAGGGGGGGCCGACTATGGCTACACCTTC
NA TRBD1 TRBJ1-3 TRBV6-2/TRBV6-3 CASSYWTWTGHNSGNTIYF TGTGCCAGCAGTTACTGGACTTGGACAGGTCATAACTCTGGAAACACCATATATTTT
NA NA TRBJ1-3 TRBV27 CATYNTIYF TGTGCGACTTACAACACCATATATTTT
NA NA TRBJ2-3 TRBV18 CASSERGYTDTQYF TGTGCCAGCTCCGAACGAGGCTACACAGATACGCAGTATTTT
NA NA TRBJ1-1 TRBV25-1 CASSPGGEAFF TGTGCCAGCTCACCGGGGGGAGAAGCTTTCTTT
NA TRBD1 TRBJ1-3 TRBV3-1/TRBV3-2 CASSPYGTGGNTIYF TGTGCCAGCAGTCCCTACGGGACAGGGGGAAACACCATATATTTT
once TRBD1 TRBJ1-1 TRBV10-3 CATGGTGRNTEAFF TGTGCCACCGGAGGGACAGGCAGGAACACTGAAGCTTTCTTT
NA NA TRBJ2-7 TRBV28 CASSLLLGGTGMGDF TGTGCCAGCAGTTTACTACTTGGGGGTACAGGGATGGGGGACTTC
NA NA TRBJ1-3 TRBV7-2 CASSLGGGSGNTIYF TGTGCCAGCAGCTTAGGTGGCGGCTCTGGAAACACCATATATTTT
NA NA TRBJ1-2 TRBV7-2 CASSLQGISSGYTF TGTGCCAGCAGCTTACAGGGGATAAGTAGTGGCTACACCTTC
NA NA TRBJ1-1 TRBV5-4 CASSFFERNTEAFF TGTGCCAGCAGCTTCTTTGAGCGGAACACTGAAGCTTTCTTT
NA NA TRBJ1-1 TRBV9 CASSPSISRETEAFF TGTGCCAGCAGCCCCTCGATCTCTAGGGAGACTGAAGCTTTCTTT
NA NA TRBJ1-5 TRBV23-1 CASSQSKKGDSNQPQHF TGCGCCAGCAGTCAATCAAAGAAGGGGGATAGCAATCAGCCCCAGCATTTT
NA NA TRBJ1-6 TRBV27 CASSLSQARGSPLHF TGTGCCAGCAGTTTATCACAGGCTAGGGGTTCACCCCTCCACTTT
once NA TRBJ1-1 TRBV3-1/TRBV3-2 CASSQDPGDEAFF TGTGCCAGCAGCCAAGATCCAGGGGATGAAGCTTTCTTT
NA TRBD1 TRBJ1-1 TRBV19 CASSTGQGQINTEAFF TGTGCCAGTAGTACCGGACAGGGACAGATAAACACTGAAGCTTTCTTT
NA NA TRBJ1-6 TRBV5-1 CASSLVRRYSPLHF TGCGCCAGCAGCTTGGTCAGGCGCTATTCACCCCTCCACTTT
NA NA TRBJ1-6 TRBV30 CAWSMTGFYSPLHF TGTGCCTGGAGTATGACAGGTTTCTATTCACCCCTCCACTTT
NA TRBD1 TRBJ1-2 TRBV2 CASNGQGDTDGYTF TGTGCCAGCAACGGACAGGGTGACACGGATGGCTACACCTTC
NA TRBD1 TRBJ2-7 TRBV6-6 CASSGQESSYEQYF TGTGCCAGCAGTGGACAGGAGAGCTCCTACGAGCAGTACTTC
NA TRBD2 TRBJ2-7 TRBV5-1 CASSLGSSGGVEQYF TGCGCCAGCAGCTTGGGTTCTAGCGGGGGTGTCGAGCAGTACTTC
once NA TRBJ2-7 TRBV24-1 CATSDPGQQGEQYF TGTGCCACCAGTGATCCCGGACAGCAGGGAGAGCAGTACTTC
NA TRBD1 TRBJ2-7 TRBV19 CASSGDGTGSYEQYF TGTGCCAGTAGTGGGGACGGGACAGGGTCGTACGAGCAGTACTTC
NA NA TRBJ2-7 TRBV7-2 CASSLSATYEQYF TGTGCCAGCAGCTTGAGCGCAACCTACGAGCAGTACTTC
NA TRBD2 TRBJ2-3 TRBV14 CASSQSLRGGFTDTQYF TGTGCCAGCAGCCAATCCCTCCGCGGGGGGTTCACAGATACGCAGTATTTT
NA NA TRBJ2-2 TRBV6-2/TRBV6-3 CASSYSRNTGELFF TGTGCCAGCAGTTACTCGAGGAATACCGGGGAGCTGTTTTTT
NA TRBD1 TRBJ1-5 TRBV27 CASGQGREQPQHF TGTGCCAGCGGACAGGGAAGGGAACAGCCCCAGCATTTT
NA NA TRBJ1-4 TRBV5-1 CASSVGRVTNEKLFF TGCGCCAGCAGCGTCGGCAGGGTCACTAATGAAAAACTGTTTTTT
NA TRBD1 TRBJ2-7 TRBV7-9 CASSLEGTGPYEQYF TGTGCCAGCAGCTTAGAGGGGACAGGACCCTACGAGCAGTACTTC
NA TRBD1 TRBJ1-3 TRBV5-6 CASSLSGGNGNTIYF TGTGCCAGCAGCTTATCAGGGGGAAATGGAAACACCATATATTTT
NA NA TRBJ1-6 TRBV7-3 CASSDLTGTPLHF TGTGCCAGCAGCGACCTTACCGGGACACCCCTCCACTTT